The 22 T cell receptor beta chains given below trace back to one sample, sequenced in a study of cytomegalovirus exposure and HLA in healthy donors. Vbeta (60) and Jbeta (13) primers were used in the PCR. The method was immunoSEQ multiplex PCR; TCRdb's version includes in-frame clones alone and lacks a portion of them. The sample holds 150,000 to 200,000 clones; 70% to 80% are singletons and the top ten take 1.5% to 2%. The sequencing input was PBMCs. These receptors came from a woman in her 50s in good health and CMV-seronegative.

J is TRBJ1-6 and V is TRBV6-1; D uncertain. V was clipped by 3 bases and J by 18 bases, with 15 bases between them. The CDR3 is 12 amino acids. Germline assignment: CDR1 MNHNS and CDR2 SASEGT. The CDR3: CASSDWAARAHF. For the CDR3, the DNA is TGTGCCAGCAGTGATTGGGCAGCTCGTGCCCACTTT.

The rearrangement links TRBV25-1 to TRBJ2-3; 8 bases match TRBD1. V lost 4 bases to trimming and J lost 3 bases; unmatched junction nucleotides: 6. In germline, CDR1 is MGHDK, CDR2 SYGVNS. The CDR3 has 15 residues. CDR3 coding DNA: TGTGCCAGCAGTGGGTTCAGGGGGCAAACAGATACGCAGTATTTT. Translated: CASSGFRGQTDTQYF.

The CDR3 spells CASSPQGGGSYEQYF. The CDR3 DNA reads as TGTGCCAGCAGCCCCCAGGGAGGGGGTTCCTACGAGCAGTACTTC. V and J are TRBV7-9 and TRBJ2-7, with D perhaps TRBD2 (7 bases). V was pared by 5 bases and J by 1 base, with 15 bases between. The CDR3 is 15 amino acids. The germline V gene has CDR1 SEHNR and CDR2 FQNEAQ (reference sequence).

The chain employs TRBV5-1 and TRBJ2-1; 13 bases match TRBD2. V was clipped by 5 bases and J by 7 bases; unmatched bases: 9. CDR3 length: 16 residues. CDR1 is SGHRS, CDR2 YFSETQ, per germline. The CDR3 spells CASRLAGGVQYNEQFF. The CDR3 DNA follows: TGCGCCAGCAGACTAGCGGGAGGGGTCCAGTATAATGAGCAGTTCTTC.

The chain is built from TRBV11-1 and TRBJ2-7, with D maybe TRBD1 (6 bases). The germline gives CDR1 SGHAT, CDR2 FQDESV (reference sequence). This CDR3 is built from 16 residues. V lost 1 base, J lost 5 bases, and 18 bases lay in between. The CDR3 coding sequence is TGTGCCAGCAGCTTAGTCGGTCTGGGGACACCCAACGAGCAGTACTTC. It codes for CASSLVGLGTPNEQYF.

As for this clone: A read error may account for a junction end that differs from germline. The chain joins TRBV7-2 to TRBJ2-3; maybe TRBD2 (6 bases). There are 16 residues in the CDR3. The germline CDR1 and CDR2 sequences are SGHTA and FQGNSA. As DNA, the CDR3 is TGTGCCAGCAGCTTACGGGGCGCGGGGACCACAAATACGCAGTATTTT. Residues: CASSLRGAGTTNTQYF.

The chain is built from TRBV7-2 and TRBJ2-1, with D possibly being TRBD2 (6 bases). Germline CDR1 and CDR2: SGHTA and FQGNSA. Deletions cut 5 bases from V and 7 bases from J, with 18 bases between. The CDR3 loop spans 15 amino acids. CDR3 in DNA: TGTGCCAGCAGCCGCCGGGACTCCGCGGGTAATGAGCAGTTCTTC. Translating it yields CASSRRDSAGNEQFF.

The chain uses TRBV4-2 and TRBJ1-1, with 8 bases identical to TRBD1. Germline V gene data show CDR1 as LGHNA and CDR2 as YNFKEQ. With V trimmed by 3 bases and J by 6 bases, 6 bases remained unmatched. The CDR3 is 14 amino acids. The CDR3 sequence is CASSQAGQGAEAFF. CDR3 coding DNA: TGTGCCAGCAGCCAGGCCGGACAGGGCGCTGAAGCTTTCTTT.

Only one count was recorded for this clone. The genes are TRBV6-5 and TRBJ1-2, with 7 positions matching TRBD1. The CDR3 totals 14 residues. Looked up from germline, CDR1 is MNHEY and CDR2 is SVGAGI. J lost 7 bases, V lost 2 bases, and 7 bases had no gene match. The CDR3 nucleotides read TGTGCCAGCAGTTACAGACAGGGTTTGGGTGGCTACACCTTC. Translating gives CASSYRQGLGGYTF.

The table lists this clone with a few counts. V and J are TRBV6-5 and TRBJ2-2; TRBD2 matches 8 bases. With 2 bases clipped from V and 4 bases from J, the junction kept 3 bases outside the gene matches. Germline loops: CDR1 MNHEY, CDR2 SVGAGI. This CDR3 region has 15 residues. As DNA, the CDR3 is TGTGCCAGCAGTTACGCCCGGGGGGGCACCGGGGAGCTGTTTTTT. Translated: CASSYARGGTGELFF.

This clone was recorded a few times. The V and J genes are TRBV4-3 and TRBJ1-5; TRBD1 is a possible D gene (5 bases). CDR1 is LGHNA and CDR2 is YSLEER in the germline V gene. This CDR3 region has 15 residues. V lost 0 bases, J lost 5 bases, and 11 bases lay in between. In nucleotides, the CDR3 is TGCGCCAGCAGCCAAGATCAGGGCCCCGATCAGCCCCAGCATTTT. The encoded protein is CASSQDQGPDQPQHF.

This clone has just one count. V gene TRBV30 combines with J gene TRBJ2-3, with D possibly being TRBD2 (6 bases). V was shortened by 0 bases and J by 1 base, with 11 bases between the two germline ends. CDR3 length equals 15 residues. Germline assignment: CDR1 GTSNPN and CDR2 SVGIG (reference sequence). CDR3 residues: CAWSVGASGTDTQYF. As DNA, the CDR3 is TGTGCCTGGAGTGTAGGGGCTAGCGGCACAGATACGCAGTATTTT.

The gene calls are TRBV7-9 and TRBJ1-4; D not resolved. Germline-derived CDR1 and CDR2 are SEHNR and FQNEAQ (reference sequence). The V and J ends lost 3 bases and 7 bases respectively, with 6 bases between them. CDR3 length: 12 amino acids. The CDR3: CASSFGGEKLFF. DNA of the CDR3: TGTGCCAGCAGCTTTGGAGGTGAAAAACTGTTTTTT.

The CDR3 protein is CASSAKRGGISNTGELFF. CDR3 in DNA: TGTGCCAGCAGCGCGAAGAGAGGAGGGATTTCGAACACCGGGGAGCTGTTTTTT. This chain connects TRBV9 to TRBJ2-2, with a weak D call TRBD2 (6 bases). Per germline, CDR1 SGDLS and CDR2 YYNGEE. The ends were cut back, 3 bases at V and 0 bases at J, with 18 bases in the middle. This CDR3 is 18 amino acids long.

The V and J genes are TRBV6-5 and TRBJ1-1; TRBD1 agrees at 7 bases. The J segment lost 1 base and the V segment lost 6 bases, leaving 8 bases of the junction unmatched. The CDR3 has 15 residues. CDR1 MNHEY and CDR2 SVGAGI come from the germline V gene. The CDR3 here is CASSYRQGWNTEAFF. Here the CDR3 DNA reads TGTGCCAGCAGCTACCGACAGGGATGGAACACTGAAGCTTTCTTT.

This clone was detected many times. V and J are TRBV2 and TRBJ2-2; 8 bases map to TRBD2. The CDR3 extends over 15 amino acids. With V trimmed by 7 bases and J by 5 bases, 9 bases remained unmatched. The germline V gene has CDR1 SNHLY and CDR2 FYNNEI. CDR3 bases: TGTGCCAGCAACGGACTAGCTGTTGTTACCGGGGAGCTGTTTTTT. Amino acids: CASNGLAVVTGELFF.

The genes are TRBV7-9 and TRBJ2-7; D gene uncertain. The germline V and J ends were trimmed by 1 base and 0 bases, with 16 bases remaining between them. The germline V gene has CDR1 SEHNR and CDR2 FQNEAQ (reference sequence). The CDR3 sequence is 17 residues long. CDR3 region: CASSLVGSVSSSYEQYF. CDR3 nucleotide sequence: TGTGCCAGCAGCTTAGTGGGCTCGGTCAGTAGCTCCTACGAGCAGTACTTC. The full variable domain, its missing parts supplied by reference TRBV7-9 and TRBJ2-7, is DTGVSQNPRHKITKRGQNVTFRCDPISEHNRLYWYRQTLGQGPEFLTYFQNEAQLEKSRLLSDRFSAERPKGSFSTLEIQRTEQGDSAMYLCASSLVGSVSSSYEQYFGPGTRLTVT.

This clone appeared once. V gene TRBV9 combines with J gene TRBJ2-1, with 9 bases matching TRBD2. The germline V gene encodes CDR1 SGDLS and CDR2 YYNGEE. The CDR3 consists of 20 residues. J was trimmed by 2 bases and V by 3 bases; bases with no gene match: 18. The CDR3 DNA reads as TGTGCCAGCAGCGCTGGTCGTGGTAGCGGGAGTGTGGTAGCCTACAATGAGCAGTTCTTC. Its translation: CASSAGRGSGSVVAYNEQFF.

This chain links TRBV2 with TRBJ2-2; D possibly corresponds to TRBD2 (6 bases). The CDR3 is made up of 13 amino acids. V dropped 6 bases and J dropped 2 bases, with 7 bases sitting between them. The germline gives CDR1 SNHLY, CDR2 FYNNEI. The CDR3 DNA sequence: TGTGCCAGCAGGCGGGACAACACCGGGGAGCTGTTTTTT. It encodes CASRRDNTGELFF.

The J gene is TRBJ1-4, the V gene TRBV7-9, with a tentative D call TRBD1 (5 bases). V lost 2 bases and J lost 7, with 14 bases in between. Germline V gene data show CDR1 as SEHNR and CDR2 as FQNEAQ (reference sequence). The CDR3 consists of 15 residues. The CDR3 region has the DNA TGTGCCAGCAGCTTATTAGGGGCTCTAGGTGAAAAACTGTTTTTT. This sequence encodes CASSLLGALGEKLFF.

The rearrangement links TRBV7-6 to TRBJ1-2, with 8 positions matching TRBD1. CDR1 is SGHVS, CDR2 FNYEAQ, per germline. V dropped 3 bases and J dropped 4; count of bases not matched to a gene: 7. This CDR3 is 15 amino acids long. This CDR3 reads CASSFPGGGPYGYTF. The CDR3 DNA sequence: TGTGCCAGCAGCTTCCCAGGGGGCGGCCCCTATGGCTACACCTTC.

The rearrangement links TRBV7-9 to TRBJ2-5; tentatively, D is TRBD2 (5 bases). This CDR3 is 13 amino acids long. Between the trimmed V and J ends, which lost 7 bases and 2 bases, there was a span of 11 bases. CDR1 and CDR2 (germline): SEHNR, FQNEAQ (reference sequence). The CDR3: CASNSGIQETQYF. CDR3 nucleotides: TGTGCCAGCAACTCCGGGATACAAGAGACCCAGTACTTC.